This TCR beta chain was sequenced in a study of blood T cell repertoires in COVID-19. Study as a whole: Specimens from acute and convalescent COVID-19 originated in the United States, Italy and Spain. T cells, B-cell-depleted T cells, or PBMCs supplied cDNA or gDNA.

Profiling relied on immunoSEQ multiplex PCR, and the TCRdb table lists in-frame clones only, not all of them. The profile shows some 100,000 clones, approximately 80% of them singletons. This clone was detected once. This receptor was obtained from a woman aged 50 to 60 with acute or convalescent COVID-19. The specimen sequenced was peripheral blood.

CDR3 in amino acids: CASSRGQGASPLHF. The CDR3 DNA reads TGTGCCAGTAGCAGGGGACAGGGGGCTTCACCCCTCCACTTT. The chain is built from TRBV19 and TRBJ1-6, with 12 bases aligning to TRBD1. J lost 9 bases, V lost 6 bases, and 3 bases had no gene match. CDR1 and CDR2 (germline): LNHDA, SQIVND (reference sequence). This CDR3 is built from 14 residues.